The 30 T cell receptor beta chains reported below all come from one sample, sequenced in a study of neurological immune-mediated disorders (dated by TCRdb to between 2018 and 2021). The receptor library was made with 5' RACE. The instrument given in TCRdb is Illumina HiSeq 2500. Starting from the raw public reads, TCRdb applied fastp trimming at Q25, assembled clones with MiXCR and retained in-frame beta chains. Rows matching on CDR3 protein sequence are summarized as one entry with the most common DNA and genes. This sample lists roughly 66,000 distinct CDR3 sequences; 4.5% to 5.5% were detected once. The ten largest account for 2.2% of the sample. Sequenced material: PBMCs. The origin of the receptors is a woman between 65 and 79 years old with multiple sclerosis.

This clonotype was seen ten or more times. V and J are TRBV10-2 and TRBJ1-5, with a weak D call TRBD1 (6 bases). This CDR3 has 13 residues. Germline V lookup: CDR1 WSHSY, CDR2 SAAADI. V was shortened by 8 bases and J by 2 bases, with 10 bases between the two germline ends. CDR3 sequence: CASGGAGNQPQHF. The CDR3 nucleotides are TGCGCCAGCGGGGGCGCGGGCAATCAGCCCCAGCATTTT.

This clonotype was seen repeatedly, ten times or more. The chain combines TRBV5-1 with TRBJ1-1; 7 bases line up with TRBD1. This CDR3 comprises 14 residues. Germline CDR1 SGHRS, CDR2 YFSETQ. J was trimmed by 4 bases and V by 4 bases; bases with no gene match: 7. In DNA, the CDR3 is TGCGCCAGCAGCAAAGACAGGGTAAGCACTGAAGCTTTCTTT. This codes for CASSKDRVSTEAFF. Combining the CDR3 with reference TRBV5-1 and TRBJ1-1 gives the whole variable domain KAGVTQTPRYLIKTRGQQVTLSCSPISGHRSVSWYQQTPGQGLQFLFEYFSETQRNKGNFPGRFSGRQFSNSRSEMNVSTLELGDSALYLCASSKDRVSTEAFFGQGTRLTVV.

This clonotype has at least ten counts. CDR3 sequence (DNA): TGTGCCAGCAGAAAAGGCAAGGCGACTGAAGCTTTCTTT. This gives the protein CASRKGKATEAFF. V usage is TRBV7-2 and J usage is TRBJ1-1; D unclear. This CDR3 region has 13 residues. CDR1 is SGHTA and CDR2 is FQGNSA in the germline V gene. Trimming cost V 6 bases and J 5 bases, with 13 bases left between them. Supplemented by reference TRBV7-2 and TRBJ1-1, the full variable domain reads GAGVSQSPSNKVTEKGKDVELRCDPISGHTALYWYRQSLGQGLEFLIYFQGNSAPDKSGLPSDRFSAERTGGSVSTLTIQRTQQEDSAVYLCASRKGKATEAFFGQGTRLTVV.

At least ten counts were recorded for this clonotype. The chain is built from TRBV5-1 and TRBJ1-1, with D hard to call. The ends were cut back, 0 bases at V and 2 bases at J, with 11 bases in the middle. Germline V gene lookup returns CDR1 SGHRS and CDR2 YFSETQ. CDR3 length equals 15 residues. CDR3 residues: CASSLGLTSNTEAFF. CDR3 in DNA: TGCGCCAGCAGCTTGGGACTGACATCTAACACTGAAGCTTTCTTT.

The chain joins TRBV12-3 or TRBV12-4 to TRBJ2-1; tentatively, D is TRBD1 (6 bases). The V end lost 1 base, the J end lost 3 bases, and 10 bases lay between the germline ends. The CDR3 runs 15 residues. CDR3 nucleotides: TGTGCCAGCAGTTTAGTTGGGGGCATCTACAATGAGCAGTTCTTC. Protein: CASSLVGGIYNEQFF.

The chain carries TRBV7-2 and TRBJ2-3; 7 bases fit TRBD2. The V gene end was trimmed by 7 bases and the J gene end by 4 bases; junction bases not matched to a gene: 8. This CDR3 region has 14 residues. Germline V CDR1 and CDR2: SGHTA, FQGNSA. The CDR3 coding sequence is TGTGCCAGCACCAGGTGGGAGGGCCCAGATACGCAGTATTTT. It codes for CASTRWEGPDTQYF.

In this sample, this clonotype turned up many times. The rearrangement joins TRBV5-1 to TRBJ2-7, with D unclear. The CDR3 spans 13 residues. In germline, CDR1 is SGHRS, CDR2 YFSETQ. Between the trimmed V and J ends, which lost 4 bases and 4 bases, there was a span of 12 bases. This chain's CDR3 is CASSLWVGYEQYF. For the CDR3, the DNA is TGCGCCAGCAGCCTCTGGGTGGGGTACGAGCAGTACTTC.

This clonotype was counted at least ten times. The chain uses TRBV20-1 and TRBJ2-2; D gene uncertain. Germline CDR1 DFQATT, CDR2 SNEGSKA (reference sequence). This CDR3 has 14 residues. Between the trimmed V and J ends, which lost 6 bases and 0 bases, there was a span of 11 bases. Here the CDR3 reads CSAEVESNTGELFF. For the CDR3, the DNA is TGCAGTGCCGAGGTGGAATCGAACACCGGGGAGCTGTTTTTT.

The sample holds many counts of this clonotype. The CDR3 nucleotides are TGTGCCACCGGGACAGTTCATCAGCCCCAGCATTTT. Translated, it gives CATGTVHQPQHF. The rearrangement joins TRBV12-3 or TRBV12-4 to TRBJ1-5, with 7 bases matching TRBD1. V lost 10 bases and J lost 5; bases outside the gene matches: 5. The CDR3 totals 12 residues.

This clonotype was seen many times. V gene TRBV15 combines with J gene TRBJ2-3; weak D call: TRBD2 (6 bases). Per the germline V gene, CDR1 is LNHNV and CDR2 is YYDKDF (reference sequence). V was cut by 0 bases and J by 6 bases, with 16 bases left in between. The CDR3 runs 16 residues. The CDR3 loop reads CATSRDRSSGGDTQYF. In DNA form, the CDR3 reads TGTGCCACCAGCAGAGATCGAAGCTCTGGGGGGGATACGCAGTATTTT.

At least ten counts were recorded for this clonotype. The chain joins TRBV20-1 to TRBJ2-1, with TRBD2 matching over 8 bases. V shed 4 bases, J shed 4 bases, and the junction held 9 bases outside the gene matches. CDR3 length equals 15 residues. Germline CDR1 is DFQATT and CDR2 is SNEGSKA (reference sequence). CDR3 sequence: CSAIHSGTKYNEQFF. The CDR3 region has the DNA TGCAGTGCTATTCATAGCGGGACGAAATACAATGAGCAGTTCTTC.

Many counts were recorded for this clonotype. The chain recombines TRBV3-1 with TRBJ1-1; TRBD1 might be the D (5 bases). CDR1 and CDR2 from the germline V gene are LGHDT and YNNKEL (reference sequence). V lost 4 bases to trimming and J lost 1 base, with 13 bases between them. This CDR3 has 15 residues. The CDR3: CASSPWDFQNTEAFF. In DNA form, the CDR3 reads TGTGCCAGCAGCCCGTGGGACTTCCAGAACACTGAAGCTTTCTTT.

This clonotype was counted many times. The chain joins TRBV5-1 to TRBJ2-5; 7 bases line up with TRBD2. Germline values: CDR1 SGHRS, CDR2 YFSETQ. The V segment lost 1 base and the J segment 4 bases; nucleotides outside the gene matches: 10. This CDR3 is 16 amino acids long. CDR3 sequence: CASSLSLAGEPETQYF. The DNA for the CDR3 is TGCGCCAGCAGCTTGTCTCTTGCGGGAGAACCAGAGACCCAGTACTTC.

This clonotype was observed at least ten times. The chain employs TRBV5-5 and TRBJ2-6, with a tentative D call TRBD2 (7 bases). From germline, CDR1 is SGHKS and CDR2 YYEKEE (reference sequence). V was cut by 2 bases and J by 2 bases, with 14 bases left in between. CDR3 length equals 17 residues. Written as DNA, the CDR3 is TGTGCCAGCAGCTTCCGGGGGGCCGTGACTGGGGCCAACGTCCTGACTTTC. This sequence encodes CASSFRGAVTGANVLTF. The whole variable domain, filled in from reference TRBV5-5 and TRBJ2-6, reads DAGVTQSPTHLIKTRGQQVTLRCSPISGHKSVSWYQQVLGQGPQFIFQYYEKEERGRGNFPDRFSARQFPNYSSELNVNALLLGDSALYLCASSFRGAVTGANVLTFGAGSRLTVL.

This clonotype was seen at least ten times. This chain links TRBV7-9 with TRBJ1-2; D possibly corresponds to TRBD1 (6 bases). CDR1 is SEHNR, CDR2 FQNEAQ, per germline (reference sequence). The CDR3 length is 17 residues. Trimming removed 1 base at V and 10 bases at J, with 25 bases between. CDR3 sequence reads: CASSLVPGHSQLDVYTF. Written as DNA, the CDR3 is TGTGCCAGCAGCTTAGTACCGGGACATTCCCAACTAGATGTCTACACCTTC.

The sample holds many counts of this clonotype. V is TRBV20-1 and J is TRBJ1-5; the match to TRBD1 covers 8 bases. Trimming at V came to 2 bases and at J to 4 bases, leaving 4 bases not matched to a gene. Germline lookup yields CDR1 DFQATT and CDR2 SNEGSKA (reference sequence). This CDR3 is built from 14 residues. Here the CDR3 reads CSARKGQVNQPQHF. The CDR3 DNA reads TGCAGTGCTAGAAAGGGACAGGTAAATCAGCCCCAGCATTTT.

The sample holds many counts of this clonotype. The rearrangement uses TRBV20-1 and TRBJ2-3, with D tentatively TRBD2 (5 bases). The CDR3 length is 15 residues. Trimming took 4 bases from V and 2 from J, leaving 16 bases between them. Germline V gives CDR1 DFQATT, CDR2 SNEGSKA (reference sequence). CDR3: CSANEAGSSTDTQYF. The DNA for the CDR3 is TGCAGTGCTAATGAAGCTGGGAGTTCCACAGATACGCAGTATTTT.

This clonotype has ten or more counts. The chain recombines TRBV20-1 with TRBJ1-1; D is possibly TRBD1 (5 bases). V was clipped by 2 bases and J by 1 base, with 14 bases between them. Germline V gene sequence: CDR1 DFQATT, CDR2 SNEGSKA (reference sequence). The CDR3 runs 15 residues. The CDR3 DNA reads TGCAGTGCTAGAAGTACAGGATCTGGGAACACTGAAGCTTTCTTT. It is translated as CSARSTGSGNTEAFF.

This clonotype has at least ten counts. The gene calls are TRBV6-5 and TRBJ2-5, with D hard to call. V dropped 0 bases and J dropped 5 bases, with 13 bases sitting between them. This CDR3 contains 15 residues. CDR1 and CDR2 (germline): MNHEY, SVGAGI. CDR3 nucleotide sequence: TGTGCCAGCAGTTACTCCCACACCCGCTCGGAGACCCAGTACTTC. It codes for CASSYSHTRSETQYF.

Many counts were recorded for this clonotype. This rearrangement joins TRBV28 to TRBJ2-2, with 8 bases fitting TRBD2. This CDR3 region has 15 residues. Germline loops: CDR1 MDHEN, CDR2 SYDVKM. J lost 2 bases, V lost 3 bases, and 2 bases had no gene match. The CDR3, as DNA: TGTGCCAGCAGTTTGAGCGGGAGAAACACCGGGGAGCTGTTTTTT. It translates to CASSLSGRNTGELFF.

This clonotype was detected ten times or more. This chain links TRBV18 with TRBJ2-1; 10 positions match TRBD2. CDR1 and CDR2 (germline): KGHSH, LQKENI. Unmatched junction bases numbered 3, after V lost 2 bases and J lost 5 bases. CDR3 length: 15 amino acids. CDR3 in DNA: TGTGCCAGCTCACCAAGGCTAGCGGGGGACAATGAGCAGTTCTTC. Translating gives CASSPRLAGDNEQFF.

This clonotype occurred many times. Its ends do not fully match the called genes, so a read error is possible. The V call is TRBV29-1, the J call TRBJ2-5; TRBD1 might be the D (6 bases). CDR1 and CDR2 (germline): SQVTM, ANQGSEA. CDR3 length: 13 amino acids. CDR3 nucleotides: TGCAGCGTGGAAGGATGGGGGCCAGAGACCCAGTACTTC. Translated, it gives CSVEGWGPETQYF.

V and J are TRBV7-2 and TRBJ1-3; no clear D gene. CDR1 is SGHTA, CDR2 FQGNSA, per germline. V lost 5 bases, J lost 4 bases, and 6 bases lay in between. The CDR3 is 12 amino acids. The CDR3, as DNA: TGTGCCAGCAGCCTCGGGGGAAACACCATATATTTT. It codes for CASSLGGNTIYF.

This clonotype was counted many times. The rearrangement joins TRBV7-2 to TRBJ2-1; D uncertain. Trimming took 2 bases from V and 8 from J, leaving 13 bases between them. This CDR3 spans 14 amino acids. Germline-derived CDR1 and CDR2 are SGHTA and FQGNSA. CDR3 in DNA: TGTGCCAGCAGCTTATCCGGCAAGACCCATGAGCAGTTCTTC. It encodes CASSLSGKTHEQFF.

This clonotype was observed at least ten times. The gene calls are TRBV20-1 and TRBJ1-6; TRBD1 aligns across 8 bases. CDR3 length equals 16 residues. Germline loops: CDR1 DFQATT, CDR2 SNEGSKA (reference sequence). Trimming cost V 0 bases and J 5 bases; bases outside gene matches: 6. CDR3 protein: CSARDFGQGDNSPLHF. CDR3 bases: TGCAGTGCTAGAGATTTCGGACAGGGCGATAATTCACCCCTCCACTTT.

Only a few counts were recorded for this clonotype. The rearrangement links TRBV6-2 or TRBV6-3 to TRBJ2-2; TRBD2 matches at 9 bases. In germline, CDR1 is MNHEY, CDR2 SVGEGT. V trimming: 6 bases; J trimming: 2 bases; junction bases outside the gene matches: 4. This CDR3 has 15 amino acids. The CDR3 sequence: CASRKTSGNTGELFF. The DNA of the CDR3 is TGTGCCAGCAGAAAGACTAGCGGAAACACCGGGGAGCTGTTTTTT.

This clonotype was counted many times. The CDR3 DNA sequence: TGCGCCAGCAGCCTCCAACAGGGGAGGGAGACCCAGTACTTC. This codes for CASSLQQGRETQYF. The genes are TRBV5-1 and TRBJ2-5; perhaps TRBD1 as D (7 bases). Trimming shortened V by 4 bases and J by 5 bases, and 15 bases separated the two germline ends. There are 14 residues in the CDR3. In germline, CDR1 is SGHRS, CDR2 YFSETQ. The full variable domain, rest sourced from reference TRBV5-1 and TRBJ2-5, is KAGVTQTPRYLIKTRGQQVTLSCSPISGHRSVSWYQQTPGQGLQFLFEYFSETQRNKGNFPGRFSGRQFSNSRSEMNVSTLELGDSALYLCASSLQQGRETQYFGPGTRLLVL.

This clonotype was recorded many times. V is TRBV7-9 and J is TRBJ1-6; D remains ambiguous. The CDR3 is made up of 14 amino acids. CDR1 is SEHNR and CDR2 is FQNEAQ in the germline V gene (reference sequence). The V and J ends lost 1 base and 9 bases respectively, with 10 bases between them. The CDR3 region is CASSLDNLGSPLHF. Written as DNA, the CDR3 is TGTGCCAGCAGCTTAGACAACCTTGGTTCACCCCTCCACTTT.

This clonotype was counted many times. The chain couples TRBV5-1 to TRBJ1-6; D gene ambiguous. This CDR3 region has 15 residues. Trimming took 3 bases from V and 9 from J, leaving 16 bases between them. In germline, CDR1 is SGHRS, CDR2 YFSETQ. CDR3 bases: TGCGCCAGCAGCTCAGGAACGGGTTTAACTTCACCCCTCCACTTT. Translated, it gives CASSSGTGLTSPLHF.

This clonotype was recorded at least ten times. Compared with germline, one end of the junction differs, possibly owing to a read error. The gene calls are TRBV5-1 and TRBJ1-4; 9 positions agree with TRBD1. CDR1 is SGHRS, CDR2 YFSETQ, per germline. The CDR3 sequence is 14 residues long. CDR3 nucleotides: TGCGCCAGCAGCCCGGGGACAGGGAATGGAAAACTGTTTTTT. Protein: CASSPGTGNGKLFF.